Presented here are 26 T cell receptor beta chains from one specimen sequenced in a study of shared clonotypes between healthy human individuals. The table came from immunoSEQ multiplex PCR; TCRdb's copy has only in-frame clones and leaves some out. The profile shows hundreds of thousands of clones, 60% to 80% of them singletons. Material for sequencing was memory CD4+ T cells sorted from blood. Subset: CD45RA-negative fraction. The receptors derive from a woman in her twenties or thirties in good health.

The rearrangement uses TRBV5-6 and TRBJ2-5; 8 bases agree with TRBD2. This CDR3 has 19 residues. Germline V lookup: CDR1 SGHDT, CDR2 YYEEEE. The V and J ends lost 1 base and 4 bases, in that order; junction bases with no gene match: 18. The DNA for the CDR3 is TGTGCCAGCAGCTTGACGTGTTTACAAGCGGGAGAATGTTCAGAGACCCAGTACTTC. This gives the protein CASSLTCLQAGECSETQYF.

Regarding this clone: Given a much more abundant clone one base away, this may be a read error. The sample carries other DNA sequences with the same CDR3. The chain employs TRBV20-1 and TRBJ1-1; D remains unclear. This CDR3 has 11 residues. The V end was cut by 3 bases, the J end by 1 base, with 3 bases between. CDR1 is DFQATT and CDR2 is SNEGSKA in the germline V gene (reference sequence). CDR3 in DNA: TGCAGTGCTAGGGGGAACACTGAAGCTTTCTTT. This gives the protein CSARGNTEAFF.

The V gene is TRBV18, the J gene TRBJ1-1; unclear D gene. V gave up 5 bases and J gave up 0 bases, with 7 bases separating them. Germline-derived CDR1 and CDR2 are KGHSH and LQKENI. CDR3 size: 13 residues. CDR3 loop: CASSEALNTEAFF. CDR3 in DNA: TGTGCCAGCTCAGAGGCTTTGAACACTGAAGCTTTCTTT.

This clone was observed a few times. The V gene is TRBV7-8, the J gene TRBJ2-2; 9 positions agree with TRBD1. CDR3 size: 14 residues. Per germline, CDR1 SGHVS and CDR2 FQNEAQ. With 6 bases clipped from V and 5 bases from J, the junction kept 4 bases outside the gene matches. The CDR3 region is CASRGTGSTGELFF. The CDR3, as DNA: TGTGCCAGCAGGGGGACAGGGAGTACCGGGGAGCTGTTTTTT. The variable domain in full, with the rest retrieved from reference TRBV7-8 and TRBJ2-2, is GAGVSQSPRYKVAKRGQDVALRCDPISGHVSLFWYQQALGQGPEFLTYFQNEAQLDKSGLPSDRFFAERPEGSVSTLKIQRTQQEDSAVYLCASRGTGSTGELFFGEGSRLTVL.

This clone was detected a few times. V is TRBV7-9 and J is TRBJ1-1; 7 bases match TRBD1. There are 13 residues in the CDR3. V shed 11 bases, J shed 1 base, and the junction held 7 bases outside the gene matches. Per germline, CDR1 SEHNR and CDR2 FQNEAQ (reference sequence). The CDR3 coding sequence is TGTGCCGGGGGGAGACAGGGGAACACTGAAGCTTTCTTT. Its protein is CAGGRQGNTEAFF.

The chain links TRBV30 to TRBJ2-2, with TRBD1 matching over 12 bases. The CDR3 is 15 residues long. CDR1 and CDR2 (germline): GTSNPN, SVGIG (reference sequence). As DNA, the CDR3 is TGTGCTGCCGGGACAGGGGGCTATCGTACCGGGGAGCTGTTTTTT. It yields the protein CAAGTGGYRTGELFF.

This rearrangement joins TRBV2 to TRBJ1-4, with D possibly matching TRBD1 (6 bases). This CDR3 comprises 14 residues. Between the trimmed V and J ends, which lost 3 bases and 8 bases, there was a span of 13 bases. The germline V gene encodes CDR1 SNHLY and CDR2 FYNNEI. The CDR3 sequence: CASSDRGVVEKLFF. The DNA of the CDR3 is TGTGCCAGCAGTGACAGGGGAGTAGTGGAAAAACTGTTTTTT.

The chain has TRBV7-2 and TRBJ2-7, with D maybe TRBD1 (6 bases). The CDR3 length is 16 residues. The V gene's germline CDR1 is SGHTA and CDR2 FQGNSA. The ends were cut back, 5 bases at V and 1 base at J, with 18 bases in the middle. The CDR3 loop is CASSRGDGTLSYEQYF. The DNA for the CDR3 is TGTGCCAGCAGCCGAGGCGACGGGACACTTTCCTACGAGCAGTACTTC.

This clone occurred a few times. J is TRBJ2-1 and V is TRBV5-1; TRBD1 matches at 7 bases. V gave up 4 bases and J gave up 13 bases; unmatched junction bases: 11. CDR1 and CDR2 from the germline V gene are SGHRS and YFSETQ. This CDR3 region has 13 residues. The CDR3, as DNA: TGCGCCAGCAGCAGCGGACAGGTTGTCTTTCAGTTCTTC. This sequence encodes CASSSGQVVFQFF.

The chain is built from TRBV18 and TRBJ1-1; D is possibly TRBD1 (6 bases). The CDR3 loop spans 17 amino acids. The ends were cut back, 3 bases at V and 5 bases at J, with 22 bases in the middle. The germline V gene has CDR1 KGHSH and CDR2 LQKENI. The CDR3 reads CASSPPGGAPTRTEAFF. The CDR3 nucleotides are TGTGCCAGCTCACCCCCTGGGGGGGCTCCGACCAGGACTGAAGCTTTCTTT.

CDR3 in amino acids: CASSRGLSGSEQYF. Here the CDR3 DNA reads TGTGCCAGCAGTCGGGGGCTTAGCGGGAGCGAGCAGTACTTC. V is TRBV27 and J is TRBJ2-7, with 9 bases matching TRBD2. After removal of 5 bases from V and 6 bases from J, the junction contained 8 bases not matched to a gene. This CDR3 spans 14 amino acids. Germline CDR1 is MNHEY and CDR2 is SMNVEV (reference sequence).

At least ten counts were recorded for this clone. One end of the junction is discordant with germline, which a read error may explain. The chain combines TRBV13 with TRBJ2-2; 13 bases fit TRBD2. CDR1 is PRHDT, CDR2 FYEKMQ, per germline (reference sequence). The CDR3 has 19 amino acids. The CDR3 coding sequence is TGTGCCAGCAGCCTAGGACTAGCGGGAGAAGGCGGGGGGACCGGGGAGCTGTTTTTT. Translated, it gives CASSLGLAGEGGGTGELFF.

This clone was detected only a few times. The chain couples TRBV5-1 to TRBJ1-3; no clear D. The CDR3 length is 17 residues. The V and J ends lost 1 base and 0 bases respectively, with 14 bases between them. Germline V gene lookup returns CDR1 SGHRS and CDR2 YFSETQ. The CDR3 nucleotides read TGCGCCAGCAGCTTGTCTGCACATTCGAGCTCTGGAAACACCATATATTTT. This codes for CASSLSAHSSSGNTIYF.

CDR3 in amino acids: CASSFGTGATYEQYF. CDR3 DNA sequence: TGTGCCAGCTCATTCGGGACAGGGGCCACCTACGAGCAGTACTTC. The rearrangement uses TRBV18 and TRBJ2-7, with 10 bases matching TRBD1. The CDR3 spans 15 residues. CDR1 KGHSH and CDR2 LQKENI come from the germline V gene. The ends lost 5 bases at V and 2 bases at J; junction bases unmatched: 6.

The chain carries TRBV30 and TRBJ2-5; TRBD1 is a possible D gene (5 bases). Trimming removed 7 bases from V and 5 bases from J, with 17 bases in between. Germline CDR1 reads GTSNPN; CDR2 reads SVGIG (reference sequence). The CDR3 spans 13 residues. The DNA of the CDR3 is TGTGCCTTTAACAACCCAGGGTCGGAGACCCAGTACTTC. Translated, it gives CAFNNPGSETQYF. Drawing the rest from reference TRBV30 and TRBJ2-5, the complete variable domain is SQTIHQWPATLVQPVGSPLSLECTVEGTSNPNLYWYRQAAGRGLQLLFYSVGIGQISSEVPQNLSASRPQDRQFILSSKKLLLSDSGFYLCAFNNPGSETQYFGPGTRLLVL.

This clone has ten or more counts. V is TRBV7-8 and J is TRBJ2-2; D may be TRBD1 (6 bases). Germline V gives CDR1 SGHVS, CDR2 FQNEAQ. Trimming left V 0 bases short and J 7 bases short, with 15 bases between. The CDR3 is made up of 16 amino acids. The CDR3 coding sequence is TGTGCCAGCAGCTTAGCGGAATGGGACATCAGCGGGGAGCTGTTTTTT. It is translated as CASSLAEWDISGELFF.

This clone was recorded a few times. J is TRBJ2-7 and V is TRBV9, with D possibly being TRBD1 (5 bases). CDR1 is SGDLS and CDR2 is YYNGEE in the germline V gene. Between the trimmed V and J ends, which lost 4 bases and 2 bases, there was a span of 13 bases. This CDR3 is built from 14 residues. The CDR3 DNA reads TGTGCCAGCAGCCTCAGGGTTCCAACCTACGAGCAGTACTTC. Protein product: CASSLRVPTYEQYF.

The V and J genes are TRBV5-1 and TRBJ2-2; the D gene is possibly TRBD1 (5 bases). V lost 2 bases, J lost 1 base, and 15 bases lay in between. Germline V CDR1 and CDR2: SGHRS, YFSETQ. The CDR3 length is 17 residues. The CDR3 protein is CASSFVVGQGNTGELFF. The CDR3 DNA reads TGCGCCAGCAGCTTTGTCGTGGGGCAGGGGAACACCGGGGAGCTGTTTTTT.

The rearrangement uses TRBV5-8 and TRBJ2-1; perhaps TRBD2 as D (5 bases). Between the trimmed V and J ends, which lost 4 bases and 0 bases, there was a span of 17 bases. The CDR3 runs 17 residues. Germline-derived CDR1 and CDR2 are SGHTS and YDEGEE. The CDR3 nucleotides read TGTGCCAGCAGCGCCCTTGGAGGTAGCGCCTCCTACAATGAGCAGTTCTTC. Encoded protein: CASSALGGSASYNEQFF.

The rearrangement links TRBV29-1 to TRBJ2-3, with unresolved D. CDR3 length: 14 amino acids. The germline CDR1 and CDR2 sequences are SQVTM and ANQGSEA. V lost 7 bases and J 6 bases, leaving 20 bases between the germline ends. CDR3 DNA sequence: TGCAGCGCCCAACGGGCGGCCCCCCAGGATACGCAGTATTTT. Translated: CSAQRAAPQDTQYF.

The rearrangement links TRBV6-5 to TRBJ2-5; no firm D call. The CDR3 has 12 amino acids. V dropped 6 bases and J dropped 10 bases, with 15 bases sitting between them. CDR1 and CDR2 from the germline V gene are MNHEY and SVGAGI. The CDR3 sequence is CASRSNVGNQYF. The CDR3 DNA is TGTGCCAGCAGATCGAACGTAGGAAACCAGTACTTC.

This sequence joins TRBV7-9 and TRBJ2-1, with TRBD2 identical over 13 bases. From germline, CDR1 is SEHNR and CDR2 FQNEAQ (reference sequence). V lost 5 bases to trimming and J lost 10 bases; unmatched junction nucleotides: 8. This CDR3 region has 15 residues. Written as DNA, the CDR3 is TGTGCCAGCAGCAGGACTAGCGGGAGCCCTGAGGAGCAGTTCTTC. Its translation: CASSRTSGSPEEQFF.

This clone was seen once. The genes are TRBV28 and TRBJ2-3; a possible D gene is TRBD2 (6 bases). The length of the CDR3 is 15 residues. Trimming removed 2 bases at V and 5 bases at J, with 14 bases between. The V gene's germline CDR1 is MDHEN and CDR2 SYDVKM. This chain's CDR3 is CASSLPGSLQDTQYF. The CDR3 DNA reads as TGTGCCAGCAGTTTACCCGGGAGCCTACAAGATACGCAGTATTTT.

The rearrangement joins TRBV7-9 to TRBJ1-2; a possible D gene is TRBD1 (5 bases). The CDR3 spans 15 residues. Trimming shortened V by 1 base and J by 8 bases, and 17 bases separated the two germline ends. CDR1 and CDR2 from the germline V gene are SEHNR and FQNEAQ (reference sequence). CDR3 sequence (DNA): TGTGCCAGCAGCTTAGTAATGATGCAGGGTGGCGGCTACACCTTC. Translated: CASSLVMMQGGGYTF. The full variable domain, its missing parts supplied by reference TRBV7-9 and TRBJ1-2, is DTGVSQNPRHKITKRGQNVTFRCDPISEHNRLYWYRQTLGQGPEFLTYFQNEAQLEKSRLLSDRFSAERPKGSFSTLEIQRTEQGDSAMYLCASSLVMMQGGGYTFGSGTRLTVV.

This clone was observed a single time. CDR3 loop: CASSLTSNTEAFF. The CDR3 DNA is TGTGCCAGCAGCTTAACATCGAACACTGAAGCTTTCTTT. The chain combines TRBV4-2 with TRBJ1-1; D uncertain. The germline V gene encodes CDR1 LGHNA and CDR2 YNFKEQ. V was clipped by 5 bases and J by 1 base, with 8 bases between them. This CDR3 comprises 13 residues.

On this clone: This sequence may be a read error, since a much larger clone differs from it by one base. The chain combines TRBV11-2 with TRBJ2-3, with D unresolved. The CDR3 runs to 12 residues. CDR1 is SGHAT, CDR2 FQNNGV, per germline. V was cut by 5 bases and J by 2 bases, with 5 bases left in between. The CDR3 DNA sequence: TGTGCCAGCAGCCCGGACACAGATACGCAGTATTTT. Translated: CASSPDTDTQYF.